A single sample gave rise to the 13 T cell receptor beta chains below, sequenced in a study of T cell responses to AZD1222 COVID-19 vaccine. Only in-frame clones appear in the TCRdb table, and some are missing; sequencing was by immunoSEQ multiplex PCR. Found here are 100,000 or so clones, 82% of them singletons; the top ten hold around 5%. The starting material was peripheral blood, obtained on day 0 of AZD1222 vaccination. The source is an adult in good health.

This clone was observed a single time. The gene calls are TRBV18 and TRBJ1-1; D uncertain. Germline V CDR1 and CDR2: KGHSH, LQKENI. There are 13 residues in the CDR3. Trimming stripped 3 bases from V and 4 bases from J, with 9 bases between. The CDR3 protein is CASSPHEGTEAFF. The CDR3 DNA sequence: TGTGCCAGCTCACCTCATGAGGGCACTGAAGCTTTCTTT.

The V and J genes are TRBV11-2 and TRBJ1-6; 9 nucleotides agree with TRBD1. Germline CDR1 and CDR2: SGHAT and FQNNGV. The CDR3 contains 17 residues. V gave up 2 bases and J gave up 10 bases; unmatched junction bases: 12. CDR3 amino acids: CASSLLPGQGVQSPLHF. The CDR3 DNA follows: TGTGCCAGCAGCTTACTGCCGGGACAGGGCGTTCAGTCACCCCTCCACTTT.

CDR3 loop: CASSQNDGYEQYF. Written as DNA, the CDR3 is TGCGCCAGCAGCCAAAACGACGGATACGAGCAGTACTTC. The gene calls are TRBV4-3 and TRBJ2-7, with D hard to call. V lost 2 bases to trimming and J lost 4 bases, with 9 bases between them. Per the germline V gene, CDR1 is LGHNA and CDR2 is YSLEER. The CDR3 contains 13 residues.

This clone has just a few counts. J is TRBJ2-1 and V is TRBV30; D ambiguous. This CDR3 comprises 13 residues. V was shortened by 8 bases and J by 2 bases, with 13 bases between the two germline ends. CDR1 is GTSNPN, CDR2 SVGIG, per germline (reference sequence). CDR3 amino acids: CARAPRTYNEQFF. DNA for the CDR3: TGTGCCCGGGCGCCTAGAACCTACAATGAGCAGTTCTTC.

The chain's CDR3 is CASSGGAASEQFF. In nucleotides, the CDR3 is TGTGCCAGCAGCGGGGGGGCAGCTAGTGAGCAGTTCTTC. The rearrangement joins TRBV7-8 to TRBJ2-1; possibly TRBD2 for D (7 bases). Germline values: CDR1 SGHVS, CDR2 FQNEAQ. Trimming removed 5 bases from V and 9 bases from J, with 14 bases in between. This CDR3 region has 13 residues.

The J gene is TRBJ1-2, the V gene TRBV7-9; D is possibly TRBD1 (6 bases). Trimming removed 7 bases from V and 8 bases from J, with 17 bases in between. Germline V CDR1 and CDR2: SEHNR, FQNEAQ (reference sequence). This CDR3 region has 13 residues. The CDR3 DNA follows: TGTGCCAGCACCGCAGAACAGGGAGGGGGCTACACCTTC. This sequence encodes CASTAEQGGGYTF.

This clone was detected a few times. V usage is TRBV6-5 and J usage is TRBJ1-4, with D unclear. V was clipped by 6 bases and J by 7 bases, with 6 bases between them. This CDR3 has 11 residues. Germline V gives CDR1 MNHEY, CDR2 SVGAGI. CDR3 loop: CASSGVEKLFF. For the CDR3, the DNA is TGTGCCAGCAGCGGGGTTGAAAAACTGTTTTTT.

This clone occurred a few times. This chain links TRBV7-2 with TRBJ1-1, with 8 bases matching TRBD1. V lost 5 bases to trimming and J lost 4 bases; unmatched junction nucleotides: 9. CDR1 SGHTA and CDR2 FQGNSA come from the germline V gene. CDR3 length equals 15 residues. The CDR3 DNA reads as TGTGCCAGCAGCGCTTACAGGGGGGGACTCACTGAAGCTTTCTTT. The encoded protein is CASSAYRGGLTEAFF.

The CDR3 DNA reads as TGTGCCAGCGGATGGGCGGGGACAGGGCCTCGGTTGACCGGGGAGCTGTTTTTT. This codes for CASGWAGTGPRLTGELFF. This rearrangement joins TRBV21-1 to TRBJ2-2; the DNA was not compared with TRBD1, the D call given in the table. TRBV21-1 is tagged as a pseudogene. CDR3 length: 18 amino acids.

This clone was seen many times. The chain links TRBV18 to TRBJ2-7; D is possibly TRBD2 (5 bases). Germline V CDR1 and CDR2: KGHSH, LQKENI. Trimming pared 5 bases from V and 2 bases from J, leaving 13 bases between. The CDR3 covers 14 residues. The CDR3 DNA follows: TGTGCCAGCTCATCAGACTCGGAGGCCTACGAGCAGTACTTC. As protein: CASSSDSEAYEQYF.

J is TRBJ2-7 and V is TRBV24-1; 7 bases align to TRBD2. The CDR3 has 17 residues. Germline V lookup: CDR1 KGHDR, CDR2 SFDVKD. V lost 0 bases to trimming and J lost 2 bases; unmatched junction nucleotides: 9. Here the CDR3 DNA reads TGTGCCACCAGTGATTTGCCCTGTGGACTAGGAGCCTACGAGCAGTACTTC. It codes for CATSDLPCGLGAYEQYF.

The genes are TRBV24-1 and TRBJ2-5; 12 bases agree with TRBD2. The CDR3 has 18 amino acids. The V segment lost 3 bases and the J segment 5 bases; nucleotides outside the gene matches: 12. From germline, CDR1 is KGHDR and CDR2 SFDVKD. The CDR3 loop is CATSDPTQTSGGLETQYF. The CDR3 DNA reads TGTGCCACCAGTGATCCTACCCAGACTAGCGGGGGACTGGAGACCCAGTACTTC.

The rearrangement uses TRBV10-2 and TRBJ1-1, with 8 nucleotides matching TRBD1. CDR1 and CDR2 from the germline V gene are WSHSY and SAAADI. V shed 6 bases, J shed 5 bases, and the junction held 5 bases outside the gene matches. The CDR3 has 13 residues. The CDR3 loop is CASRPRGQTEAFF. As DNA, the CDR3 is TGCGCCAGCAGGCCCAGGGGGCAGACTGAAGCTTTCTTT.